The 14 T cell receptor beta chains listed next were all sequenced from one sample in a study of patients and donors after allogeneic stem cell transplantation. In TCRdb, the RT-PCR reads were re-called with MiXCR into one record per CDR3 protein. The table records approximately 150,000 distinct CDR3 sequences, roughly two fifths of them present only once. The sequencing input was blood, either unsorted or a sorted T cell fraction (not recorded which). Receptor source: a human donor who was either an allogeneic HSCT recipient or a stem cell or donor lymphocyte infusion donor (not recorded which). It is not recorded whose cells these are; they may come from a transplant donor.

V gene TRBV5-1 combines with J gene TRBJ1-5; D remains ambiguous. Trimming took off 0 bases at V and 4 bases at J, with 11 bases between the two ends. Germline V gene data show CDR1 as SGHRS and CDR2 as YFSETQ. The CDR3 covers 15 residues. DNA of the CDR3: TGCGCCAGCAGCTTGGGGGCAGTCGAAAATCAGCCCCAGCATTTT. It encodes CASSLGAVENQPQHF.

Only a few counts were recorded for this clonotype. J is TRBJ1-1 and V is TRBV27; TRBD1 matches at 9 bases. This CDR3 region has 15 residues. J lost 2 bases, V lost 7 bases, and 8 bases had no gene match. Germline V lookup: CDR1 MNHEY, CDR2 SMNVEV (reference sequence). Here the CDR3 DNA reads TGTGCCAGCACGTCTTTGGGACAGGGTAACACTGAAGCTTTCTTT. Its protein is CASTSLGQGNTEAFF.

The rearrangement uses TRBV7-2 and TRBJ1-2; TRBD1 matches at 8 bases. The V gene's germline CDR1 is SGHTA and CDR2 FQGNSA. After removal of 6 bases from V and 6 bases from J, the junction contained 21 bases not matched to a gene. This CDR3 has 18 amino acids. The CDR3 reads CASSPTMSQGAFMDGYTF. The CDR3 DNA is TGTGCCAGCAGTCCCACGATGAGTCAGGGGGCTTTTATGGATGGCTACACCTTC.

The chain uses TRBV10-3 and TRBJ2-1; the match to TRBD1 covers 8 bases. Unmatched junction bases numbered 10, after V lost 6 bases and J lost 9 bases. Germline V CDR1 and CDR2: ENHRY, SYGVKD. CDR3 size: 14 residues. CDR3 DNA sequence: TGTGCCATCAGCTTACAGGGGGGCTCGGCTGAGCAGTTCTTC. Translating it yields CAISLQGGSAEQFF.

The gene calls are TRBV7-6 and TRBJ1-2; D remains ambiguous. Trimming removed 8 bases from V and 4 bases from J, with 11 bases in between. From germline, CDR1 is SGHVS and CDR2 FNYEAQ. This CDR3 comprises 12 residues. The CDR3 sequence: CASGPTFYGYTF. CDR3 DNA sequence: TGTGCCAGCGGCCCTACCTTCTATGGCTACACCTTC. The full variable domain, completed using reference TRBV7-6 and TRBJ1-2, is GAGVSQSPRYKVTKRGQDVALRCDPISGHVSLYWYRQALGQGPEFLTYFNYEAQQDKSGLPNDRFSAERPEGSISTLTIQRTEQRDSAMYRCASGPTFYGYTFGSGTRLTVV.

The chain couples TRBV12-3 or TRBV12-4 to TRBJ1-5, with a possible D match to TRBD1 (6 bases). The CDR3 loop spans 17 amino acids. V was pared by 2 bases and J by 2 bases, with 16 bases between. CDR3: CASSLNLRGGGNQPQHF. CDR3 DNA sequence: TGTGCCAGCAGTTTAAATTTAAGGGGGGGAGGCAATCAGCCCCAGCATTTT.

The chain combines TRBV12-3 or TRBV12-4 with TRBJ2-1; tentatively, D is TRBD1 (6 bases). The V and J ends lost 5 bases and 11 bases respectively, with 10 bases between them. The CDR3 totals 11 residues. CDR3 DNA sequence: TGTGCCAGCAGTCCTCAGGGGAAGCAGTTCTTC. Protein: CASSPQGKQFF.

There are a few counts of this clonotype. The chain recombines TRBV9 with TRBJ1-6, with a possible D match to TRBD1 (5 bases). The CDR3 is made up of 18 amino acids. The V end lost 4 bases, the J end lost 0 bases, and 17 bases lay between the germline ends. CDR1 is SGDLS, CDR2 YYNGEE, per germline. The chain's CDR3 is CASSPRMGESSYNSPLHF. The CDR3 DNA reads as TGTGCCAGCAGCCCACGCATGGGGGAGAGCTCCTATAATTCACCCCTCCACTTT.

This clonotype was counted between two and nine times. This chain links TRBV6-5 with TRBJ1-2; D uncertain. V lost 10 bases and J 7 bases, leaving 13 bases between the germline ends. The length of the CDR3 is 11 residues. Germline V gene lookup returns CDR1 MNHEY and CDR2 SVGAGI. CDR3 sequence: CATAGLVGYTF. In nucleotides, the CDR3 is TGTGCCACGGCGGGTTTGGTTGGCTACACCTTC.

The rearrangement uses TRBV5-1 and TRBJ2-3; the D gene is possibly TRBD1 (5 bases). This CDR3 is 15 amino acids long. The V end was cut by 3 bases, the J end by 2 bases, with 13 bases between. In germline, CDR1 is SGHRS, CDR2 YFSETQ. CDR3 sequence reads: CASSYKQGTTDTQYF. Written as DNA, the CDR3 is TGCGCCAGCAGCTATAAGCAGGGAACCACAGATACGCAGTATTTT.

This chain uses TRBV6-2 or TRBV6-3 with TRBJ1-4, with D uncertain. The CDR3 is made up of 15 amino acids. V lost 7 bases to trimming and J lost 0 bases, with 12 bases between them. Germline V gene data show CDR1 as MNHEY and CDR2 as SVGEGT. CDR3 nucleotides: TGTGCCAGCAAGAGGGCAGCAACAACTAATGAAAAACTGTTTTTT. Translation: CASKRAATTNEKLFF.

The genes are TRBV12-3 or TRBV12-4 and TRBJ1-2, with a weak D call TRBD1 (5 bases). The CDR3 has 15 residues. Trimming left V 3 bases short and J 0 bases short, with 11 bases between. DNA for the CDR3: TGTGCCAGCAGTTTTGGGGCTCCAGCTAACTATGGCTACACCTTC. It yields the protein CASSFGAPANYGYTF.

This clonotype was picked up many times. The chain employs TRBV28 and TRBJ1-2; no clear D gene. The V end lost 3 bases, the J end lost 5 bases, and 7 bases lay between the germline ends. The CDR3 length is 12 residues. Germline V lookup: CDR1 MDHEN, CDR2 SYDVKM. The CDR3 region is CASSFRGYGYTF. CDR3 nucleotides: TGTGCCAGCAGTTTTAGAGGTTATGGCTACACCTTC.

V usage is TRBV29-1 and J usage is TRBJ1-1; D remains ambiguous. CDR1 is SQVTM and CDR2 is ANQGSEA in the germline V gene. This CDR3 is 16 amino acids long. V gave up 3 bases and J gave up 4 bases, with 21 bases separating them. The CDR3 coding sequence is TGCAGCGTTGATGTTACTCGTGGGTCCCCGGGCACTGAAGCTTTCTTT. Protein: CSVDVTRGSPGTEAFF.